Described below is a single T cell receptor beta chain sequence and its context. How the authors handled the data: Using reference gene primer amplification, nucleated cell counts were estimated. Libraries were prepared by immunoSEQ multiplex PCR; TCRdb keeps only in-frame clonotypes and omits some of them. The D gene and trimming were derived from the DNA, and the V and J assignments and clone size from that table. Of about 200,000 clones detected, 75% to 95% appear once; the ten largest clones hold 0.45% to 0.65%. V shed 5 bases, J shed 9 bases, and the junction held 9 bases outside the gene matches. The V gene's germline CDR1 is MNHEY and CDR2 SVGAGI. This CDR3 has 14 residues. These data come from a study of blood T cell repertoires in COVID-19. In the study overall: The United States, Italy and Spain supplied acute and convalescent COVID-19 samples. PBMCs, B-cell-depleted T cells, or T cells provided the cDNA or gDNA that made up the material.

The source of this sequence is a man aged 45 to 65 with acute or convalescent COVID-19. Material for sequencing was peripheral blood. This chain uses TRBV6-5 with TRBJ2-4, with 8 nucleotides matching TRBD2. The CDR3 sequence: CASSTRTSFAIQYF. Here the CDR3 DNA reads TGTGCCAGCAGTACCAGGACTAGCTTTGCCATTCAGTACTTC.